This T cell receptor (beta chain) emerged from a study of tumor-infiltrating lymphocytes in primary liver carcinoma. Study in general: Sample yields of productive TCRbeta reads, ranging from roughly 3.5 to 7.13 million, were similar across tissue types.

Germline values: CDR1 SGHRS, CDR2 YFSETQ. This CDR3 is built from 18 residues. General study points: Tumor-adjacent and tumor-blood pairs shared a smaller degree of overlap than tumor region pairs. Blood trailed tumors significantly in top-250-clone fraction (p = 0.039). Only about 7-24% of top clones were detected in each of the five tumor regions.

As concerns this clonotype: What it binds is unknown. The junction shows a germline mismatch at one end, possibly a read error.

Joint extraction of RNA and DNA used about 17-31 mg of bulk tissue that was unsorted. A primer matching the constant region was used to make TCR beta cDNA from approximately 500 ng of total RNA. Slightly modified ARM-PCR with three nested multiplex PCR rounds yielded TCR beta libraries. In the first two PCR rounds, TRBV1-TRBV30 forward primers were paired with a C-beta reverse primer, and each round lasted approximately 9 cycles. MiXCR was run by TCRdb on the multiplex PCR reads, yielding one entry per CDR3 protein. Of around 21,000 distinct CDR3 sequences in the sample, approximately 70% were seen once.

The source material was liver tumor tissue from sampling region 1. The subset denotes: tumor region T1, superior pole. The origin of this receptor is a man aged 35-49 years with primary liver carcinoma and hepatitis B virus infection. V is TRBV5-1 and J is TRBJ2-1; D might be TRBD2 (6 bases). This chain's CDR3 is CASSSTGLTGAVNNEQFF. The CDR3 coding sequence is TGCGCTAGCAGCTCTACCGGACTAACGGGAGCGGTGAACAATGAGCAGTTCTTC.